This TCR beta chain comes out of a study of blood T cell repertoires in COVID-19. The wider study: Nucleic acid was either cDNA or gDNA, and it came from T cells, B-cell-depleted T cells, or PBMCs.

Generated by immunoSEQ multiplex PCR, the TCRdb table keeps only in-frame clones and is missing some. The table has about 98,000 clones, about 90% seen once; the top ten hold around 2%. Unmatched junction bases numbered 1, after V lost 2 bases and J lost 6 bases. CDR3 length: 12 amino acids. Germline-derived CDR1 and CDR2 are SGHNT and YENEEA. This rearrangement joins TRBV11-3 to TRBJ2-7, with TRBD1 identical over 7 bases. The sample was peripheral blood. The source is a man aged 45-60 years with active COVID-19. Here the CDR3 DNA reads TGTGCCAGCAGCTTAAGGGGGCGCGAGCAGTACTTC. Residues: CASSLRGREQYF.